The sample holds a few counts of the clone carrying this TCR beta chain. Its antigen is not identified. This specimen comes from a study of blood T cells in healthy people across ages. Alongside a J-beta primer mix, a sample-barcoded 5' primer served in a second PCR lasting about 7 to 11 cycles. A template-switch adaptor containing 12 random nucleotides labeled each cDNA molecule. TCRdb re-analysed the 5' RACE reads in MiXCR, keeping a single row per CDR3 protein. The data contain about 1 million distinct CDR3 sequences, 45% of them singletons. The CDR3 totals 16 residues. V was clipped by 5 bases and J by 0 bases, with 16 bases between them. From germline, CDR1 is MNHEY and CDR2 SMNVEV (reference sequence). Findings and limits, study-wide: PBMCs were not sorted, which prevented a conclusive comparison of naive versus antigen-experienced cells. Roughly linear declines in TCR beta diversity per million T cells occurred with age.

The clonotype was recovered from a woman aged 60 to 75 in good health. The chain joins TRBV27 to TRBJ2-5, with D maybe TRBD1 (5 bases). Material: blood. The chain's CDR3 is CASSPVGRAYQETQYF. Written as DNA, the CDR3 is TGTGCCAGCAGTCCGGTGGGGCGTGCCTACCAAGAGACCCAGTACTTC.